These T cell receptor beta chains were read from a single sample in a study of blood T cell dynamics during melanoma immunotherapy. Produced via immunoSEQ multiplex PCR; TCRdb's table is partial and in-frame only. This table holds 8,500 to 11,000 clones, 80% to 90% found once. The sequenced sample was blood, obtained from a patient treated with checkpoint blockade. Source of these receptors: a human donor with melanoma. The CDR3 runs from the conserved cysteine through the conserved F or W.

V gene	J gene	CDR3 protein
TRBV14	TRBJ2-5	CASSKRVGVMLETQYF
TRBV5-1	TRBJ2-3	CASSLISGTASTDTQYF
TRBV9	TRBJ2-1	CASSVDPNEQFF
TRBV28	TRBJ1-5	CAIGGARRQPQHF
TRBV6-6	TRBJ2-3	CASSYSLPADTQYF
TRBV5-6	TRBJ1-1	CASSKDRGEVNTEAFF
TRBV15	TRBJ1-5	CATSRGRQGAQPQHF
TRBV5-1	TRBJ2-3	CASSLWRESTDTQYF
TRBV28	TRBJ1-5	CASSLSGRASNQPQHF
TRBV19	TRBJ1-1	CASRGQGVNTEAFF
TRBV11-2	TRBJ2-7	CASSSGVEQYF
TRBV10-1	TRBJ1-6	CASSEWDWKIYNSPLHF
TRBV6-5	TRBJ1-1	CASRSRGNTEAFF
TRBV25-1	TRBJ2-2	CASRGIYNTGELFF
TRBV6-1	TRBJ2-5	CASTQGGNQETQYF
TRBV5-1	TRBJ2-1	CASSGERGVNEQFF
TRBV6-5	TRBJ1-2	CASSFQGRRGYTF
TRBV6-1	TRBJ2-3	CASSESQGWVTDTQYF